The present T cell receptor beta chain was sequenced within a study of control samples from healthy donors and cancer patients. Per germline, CDR1 KGHSH and CDR2 LQKENI. There are 16 residues in the CDR3. V lost 2 bases and J lost 1, with 11 bases in between. TCRdb keeps only in-frame clones here, not all; method: immunoSEQ multiplex PCR. The top ten clones hold around 13% of a sample with more than 140,000 clones, 94% of them seen once. The clonotype originates from a man between 40 and 49 years old in good health. The V call is TRBV18, the J call TRBJ1-4, with a possible D match to TRBD1 (5 bases). The specimen was blood. The chain's CDR3 is CASSPFQGRTNEKLFF. The CDR3 bases are TGTGCCAGCTCACCATTCCAGGGTCGAACTAATGAAAAACTGTTTTTT.